These T cell receptor beta chains were read from a single sample in a study of beta chain features in type 1 diabetes. The assay was immunoSEQ multiplex PCR, and TCRdb's table has in-frame clones only and misses some. The repertoire holds 160,000 or so clones, around 9% seen once, with about 0.65% in the top ten. Sequencing was carried out using central memory CD4+ T cells from blood. Receptor source: a woman aged 30 to 39 with type 1 diabetes. CDR3s include the opening cysteine and the closing phenylalanine or tryptophan. The size entry is marked missing in some rows and otherwise reads once, few, many or a size class.

few,TRBJ1-2,TRBV4-1,CASSPGTGGRGYTF
NA,TRBJ1-1,TRBV19,CASSFAGDTEAFF
NA,TRBJ2-1,TRBV15,CATSLGLVGYNEQFF
NA,TRBJ2-7,TRBV11-2,CASSLSLREKQYF
NA,TRBJ2-7,TRBV5-1,CASRLSTREYNEAYEQYF
few,TRBJ2-1,TRBV5-1,CASSLQGPRDNEQFF
NA,TRBJ2-1,TRBV6-6,CASSSFNEQFF
few,TRBJ1-4,TRBV14,CASSRPGLGEKLFF
NA,TRBJ2-3,TRBV4-2,CASSQDASPYTQYF
NA,TRBJ2-6,TRBV5-1,CASSPSQGSWANVLTF
NA,TRBJ2-7,TRBV23-1,CASIYLGQGGPYEQYF
NA,TRBJ1-2,TRBV7-8,CASSQTGYGYTF
NA,TRBJ2-7,TRBV2,CASSVAPGEQYF
NA,TRBJ2-1,TRBV11-2,CAGSGLAGSYNEQFF
NA,TRBJ2-7,TRBV18,CASSPKPDGAYEQYF
few,TRBJ1-1,TRBV7-3,CASSLAGAFF
NA,TRBJ2-1,TRBV29-1,CSVVSEEGSSYNEQFF
few,TRBJ1-1,TRBV5-1,CASSRGQGAEAFF
few,TRBJ1-4,TRBV7-9,CASSPFSGSEKLFF
few,TRBJ2-7,TRBV9,CASSVSYRAEQYF
few,TRBJ1-2,TRBV5-4,CASSLPILTDSPYGYTF
few,TRBJ2-7,TRBV10-2,CASSEIQGVSYEQYF
few,TRBJ2-4,TRBV14,CASSPGQGYIQYF
NA,TRBJ2-7,TRBV27,CASSGGTGGRRYF
few,TRBJ1-5,TRBV23-1,CASSQSKGSLNQPQHF
NA,TRBJ1-2,TRBV30,CAQRREGYTF
few,TRBJ2-7,TRBV10-3,CATLAGEGYEQYF
few,TRBJ2-1,TRBV5-6,CASSLPPGLYDEQFF
few,TRBJ1-5,TRBV30,CAWSVLSHNQPQHF
NA,TRBJ1-2,TRBV19,CASSISPAGYGYTF
few,TRBJ1-1,TRBV18,CASSPGRDTEAFF
few,TRBJ1-1,TRBV6-5,CASSYSNQAPNTEAFF
few,TRBJ2-7,TRBV28,CASSGAGASSYEQYF
few,TRBJ1-2,TRBV29-1,CSVEDPLGGNGVSDGYTF
NA,TRBJ2-5,TRBV10-3,CAINEGEETQYF
NA,TRBJ2-1,TRBV18,CASSRPGLADNEQFF
few,TRBJ2-1,TRBV18,CASSPGGSKDEQFF
few,TRBJ2-3,TRBV28,CASSTTSGYTDTQYF
few,TRBJ2-5,TRBV5-1,CASSPGQGRQETQYF
NA,TRBJ2-5,TRBV28,CASSPPGGGKTQYF